This TCR beta chain was documented in a study of shared clonotypes between healthy human individuals. There are 13 residues in the CDR3. Germline V gene data show CDR1 as MNHNS and CDR2 as SASEGT. V gave up 2 bases and J gave up 7 bases, with 8 bases separating them. This clone was observed once. Measured with immunoSEQ multiplex PCR; TCRdb has only the in-frame clones, and not every one. The sample holds about 1.5 million clones; 98% are singletons and the top ten take roughly 0.45%. The receptor was derived from a man younger than 45 in good health. The chain links TRBV6-1 to TRBJ2-2, with D possibly TRBD2 on 5 matching bases. The sequencing sample was made of naive CD4+ T cells sorted from blood. The subset: CD45RA+ positively selected. This CDR3 is CASSEMAGGELFF. DNA for the CDR3: TGTGCCAGCAGTGAAATGGCGGGCGGGGAGCTGTTTTTT.